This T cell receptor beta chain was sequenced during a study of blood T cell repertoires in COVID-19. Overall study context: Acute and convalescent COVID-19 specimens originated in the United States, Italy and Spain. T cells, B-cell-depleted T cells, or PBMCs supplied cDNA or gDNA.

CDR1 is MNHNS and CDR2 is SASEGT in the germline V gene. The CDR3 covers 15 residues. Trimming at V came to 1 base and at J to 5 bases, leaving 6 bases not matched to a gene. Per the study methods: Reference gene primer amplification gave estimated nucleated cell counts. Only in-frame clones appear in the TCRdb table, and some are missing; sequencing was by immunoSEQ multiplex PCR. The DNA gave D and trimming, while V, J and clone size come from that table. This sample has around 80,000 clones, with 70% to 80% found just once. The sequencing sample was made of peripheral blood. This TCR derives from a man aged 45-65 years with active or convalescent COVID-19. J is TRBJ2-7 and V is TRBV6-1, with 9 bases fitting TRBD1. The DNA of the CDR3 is TGTGCCAGCAGTGAAGGGGGACAGGGTAAAGACGAGCAGTACTTC. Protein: CASSEGGQGKDEQYF.